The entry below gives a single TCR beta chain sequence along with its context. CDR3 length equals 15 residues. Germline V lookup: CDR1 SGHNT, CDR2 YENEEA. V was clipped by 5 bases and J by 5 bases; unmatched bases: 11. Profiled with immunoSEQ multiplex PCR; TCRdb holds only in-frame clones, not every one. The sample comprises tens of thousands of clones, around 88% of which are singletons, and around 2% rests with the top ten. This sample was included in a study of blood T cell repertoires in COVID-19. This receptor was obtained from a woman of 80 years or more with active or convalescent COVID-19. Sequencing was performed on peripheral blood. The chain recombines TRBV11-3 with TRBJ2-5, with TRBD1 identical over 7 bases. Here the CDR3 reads CASSKGTARGETQYF. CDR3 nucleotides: TGTGCCAGCAGCAAAGGGACAGCCCGAGGGGAGACCCAGTACTTC.